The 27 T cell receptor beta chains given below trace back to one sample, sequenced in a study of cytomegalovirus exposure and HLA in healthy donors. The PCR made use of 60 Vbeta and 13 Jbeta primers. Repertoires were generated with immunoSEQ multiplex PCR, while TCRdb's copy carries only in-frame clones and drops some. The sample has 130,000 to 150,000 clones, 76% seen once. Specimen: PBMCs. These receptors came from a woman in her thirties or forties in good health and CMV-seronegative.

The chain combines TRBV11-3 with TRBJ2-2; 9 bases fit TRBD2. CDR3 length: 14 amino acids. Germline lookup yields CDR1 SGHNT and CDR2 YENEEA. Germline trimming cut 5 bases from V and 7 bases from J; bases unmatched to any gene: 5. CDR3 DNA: TGTGCCAGCAGCCGGGGACTAGCTAGCGGGGAGCTGTTTTTT. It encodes CASSRGLASGELFF. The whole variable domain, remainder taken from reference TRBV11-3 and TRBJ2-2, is EAGVVQSPRYKIIEKKQPVAFWCNPISGHNTLYWYLQNLGQGPELLIRYENEEAVDDSQLPKDRFSAERLKGVDSTLKIQPAELGDSAVYLCASSRGLASGELFFGEGSRLTVL.

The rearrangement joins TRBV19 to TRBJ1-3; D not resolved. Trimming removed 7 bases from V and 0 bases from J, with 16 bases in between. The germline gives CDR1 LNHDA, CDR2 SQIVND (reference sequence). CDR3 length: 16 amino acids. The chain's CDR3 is CASTPFEDSSGNTIYF. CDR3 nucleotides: TGTGCCAGTACCCCGTTTGAGGATAGCTCTGGAAACACCATATATTTT.

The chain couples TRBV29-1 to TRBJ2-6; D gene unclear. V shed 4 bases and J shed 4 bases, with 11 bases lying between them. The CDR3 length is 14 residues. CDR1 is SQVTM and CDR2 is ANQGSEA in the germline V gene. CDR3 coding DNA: TGCAGCGTTGTATCCGGGTACGGGGCCAACGTCCTGACTTTC. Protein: CSVVSGYGANVLTF.

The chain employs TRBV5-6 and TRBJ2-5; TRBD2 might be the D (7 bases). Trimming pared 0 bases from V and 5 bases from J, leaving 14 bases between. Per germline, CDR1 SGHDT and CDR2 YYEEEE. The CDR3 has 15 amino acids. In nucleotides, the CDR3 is TGTGCCAGCAGCTTGGTGGGGGGGCTAGGGGAGACCCAGTACTTC. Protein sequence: CASSLVGGLGETQYF.

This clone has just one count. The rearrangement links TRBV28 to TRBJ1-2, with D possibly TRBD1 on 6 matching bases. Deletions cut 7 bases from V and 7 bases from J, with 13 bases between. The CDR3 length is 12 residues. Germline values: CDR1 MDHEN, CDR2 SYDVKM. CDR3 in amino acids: CASTSGGSGYTF. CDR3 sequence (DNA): TGTGCCAGCACCTCTGGGGGCTCTGGCTACACCTTC.

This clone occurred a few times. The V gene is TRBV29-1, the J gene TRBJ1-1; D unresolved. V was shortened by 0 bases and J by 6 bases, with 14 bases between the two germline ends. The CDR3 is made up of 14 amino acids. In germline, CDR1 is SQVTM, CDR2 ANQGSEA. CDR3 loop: CSVEDHRSGSEAFF. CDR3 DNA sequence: TGCAGCGTTGAAGATCACCGGTCGGGGTCTGAAGCTTTCTTT.

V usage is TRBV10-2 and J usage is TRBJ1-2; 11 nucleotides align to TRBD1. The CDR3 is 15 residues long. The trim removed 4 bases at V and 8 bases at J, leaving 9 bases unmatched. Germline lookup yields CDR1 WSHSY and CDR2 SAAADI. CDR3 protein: CASSVAGTGGEGYTF. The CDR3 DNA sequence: TGCGCCAGCAGTGTCGCCGGGACAGGGGGTGAAGGCTACACCTTC.

The CDR3 coding sequence is TGTGCCACCAGCAGAGCAGGGATCGAGACAGATACGCAGTATTTT. Translating it yields CATSRAGIETDTQYF. The chain employs TRBV15 and TRBJ2-3; D perhaps matches TRBD1 (5 bases). Germline CDR1 LNHNV, CDR2 YYDKDF (reference sequence). Trimming pared 1 base from V and 3 bases from J, leaving 11 bases between. The CDR3 loop spans 15 amino acids.

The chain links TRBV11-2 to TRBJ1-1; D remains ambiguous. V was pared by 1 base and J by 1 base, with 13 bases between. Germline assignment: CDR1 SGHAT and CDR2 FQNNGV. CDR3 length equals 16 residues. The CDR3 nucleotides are TGTGCCAGCAGCTTAGTTGCGGGGATGCAGAACACTGAAGCTTTCTTT. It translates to CASSLVAGMQNTEAFF.

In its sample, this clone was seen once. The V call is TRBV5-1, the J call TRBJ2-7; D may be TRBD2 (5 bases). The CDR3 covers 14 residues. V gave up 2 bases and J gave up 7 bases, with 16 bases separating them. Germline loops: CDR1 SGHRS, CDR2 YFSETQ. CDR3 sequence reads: CASSFSGSLMEQYF. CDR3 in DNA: TGCGCCAGCAGCTTCAGCGGATCTTTGATGGAGCAGTACTTC.

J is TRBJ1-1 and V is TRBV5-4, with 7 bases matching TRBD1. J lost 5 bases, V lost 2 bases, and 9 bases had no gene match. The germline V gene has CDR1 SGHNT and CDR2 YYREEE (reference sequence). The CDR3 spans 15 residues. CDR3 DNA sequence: TGTGCCAGCAGCTTTCCGGGACAGAGGTTGACTGAAGCTTTCTTT. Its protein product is CASSFPGQRLTEAFF.

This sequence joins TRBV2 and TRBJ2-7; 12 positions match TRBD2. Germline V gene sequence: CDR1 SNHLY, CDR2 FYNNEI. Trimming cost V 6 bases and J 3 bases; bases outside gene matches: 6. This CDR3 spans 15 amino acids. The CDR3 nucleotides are TGTGCCAGCAGCGTCACTAGCGGGGGGAGCTACGAGCAGTACTTC. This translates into CASSVTSGGSYEQYF. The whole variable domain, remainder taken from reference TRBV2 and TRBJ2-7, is EPEVTQTPSHQVTQMGQEVILRCVPISNHLYFYWYRQILGQKVEFLVSFYNNEISEKSEIFDDQFSVERPDGSNFTLKIRSTKLEDSAMYFCASSVTSGGSYEQYFGPGTRLTVT.

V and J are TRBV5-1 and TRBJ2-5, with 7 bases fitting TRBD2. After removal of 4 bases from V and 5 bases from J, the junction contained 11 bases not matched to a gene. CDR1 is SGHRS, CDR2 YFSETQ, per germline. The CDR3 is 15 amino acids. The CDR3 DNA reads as TGCGCCAGCAGCCCCGGACTAGGTTTCACGGAGACCCAGTACTTC. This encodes CASSPGLGFTETQYF.

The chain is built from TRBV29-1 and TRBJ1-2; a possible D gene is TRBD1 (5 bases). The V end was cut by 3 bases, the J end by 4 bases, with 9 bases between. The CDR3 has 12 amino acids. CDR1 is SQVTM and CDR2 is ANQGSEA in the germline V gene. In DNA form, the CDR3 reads TGCAGCGTTGATGGAGGGACCTATGGCTACACCTTC. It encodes CSVDGGTYGYTF.

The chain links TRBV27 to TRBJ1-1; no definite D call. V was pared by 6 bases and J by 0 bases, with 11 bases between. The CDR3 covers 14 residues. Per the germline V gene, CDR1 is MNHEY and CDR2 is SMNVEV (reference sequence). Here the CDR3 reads CASRRDPMNTEAFF. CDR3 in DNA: TGTGCCAGCAGGAGGGATCCTATGAACACTGAAGCTTTCTTT.

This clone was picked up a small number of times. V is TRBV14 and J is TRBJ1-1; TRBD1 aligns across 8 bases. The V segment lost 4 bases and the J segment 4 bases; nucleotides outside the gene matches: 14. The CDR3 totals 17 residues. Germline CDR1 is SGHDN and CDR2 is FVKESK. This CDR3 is CASSPSYGQGLATEAFF. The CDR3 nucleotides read TGTGCCAGCAGCCCGAGTTACGGACAGGGCCTCGCCACTGAAGCTTTCTTT.

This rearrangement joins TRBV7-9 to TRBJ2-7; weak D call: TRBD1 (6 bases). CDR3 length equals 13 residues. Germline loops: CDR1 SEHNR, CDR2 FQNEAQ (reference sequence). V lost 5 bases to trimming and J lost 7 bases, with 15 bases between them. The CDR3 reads CASSRTDTGEQYF. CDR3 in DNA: TGTGCCAGCAGCCGGACGGATACAGGGGAGCAGTACTTC.

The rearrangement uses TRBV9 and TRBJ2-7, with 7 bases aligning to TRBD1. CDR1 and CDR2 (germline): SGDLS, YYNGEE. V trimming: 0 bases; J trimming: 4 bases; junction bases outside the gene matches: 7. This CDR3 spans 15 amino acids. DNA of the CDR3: TGTGCCAGCAGCGTAGGAGCAGGGGGTGGATACGAGCAGTACTTC. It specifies CASSVGAGGGYEQYF.

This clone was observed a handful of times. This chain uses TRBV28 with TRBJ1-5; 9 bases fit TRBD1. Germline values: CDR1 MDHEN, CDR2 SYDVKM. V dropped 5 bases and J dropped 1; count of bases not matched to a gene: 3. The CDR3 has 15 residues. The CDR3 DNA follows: TGTGCCAGCAGTCACACAGGGGGCAGCAATCAGCCCCAGCATTTT. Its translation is CASSHTGGSNQPQHF.

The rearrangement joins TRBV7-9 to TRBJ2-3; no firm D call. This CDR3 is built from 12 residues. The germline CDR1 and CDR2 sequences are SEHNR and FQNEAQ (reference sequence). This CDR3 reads CSTSTSTDTQYF. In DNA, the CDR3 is TGTTCCACTTCCACTAGCACAGATACGCAGTATTTT.

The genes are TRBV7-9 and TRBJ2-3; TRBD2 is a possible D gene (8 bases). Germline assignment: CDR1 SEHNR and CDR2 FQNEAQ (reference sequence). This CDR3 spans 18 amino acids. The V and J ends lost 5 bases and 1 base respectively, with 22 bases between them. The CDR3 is CASSPTPGGGFRTDTQYF. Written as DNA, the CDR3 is TGTGCCAGCAGCCCGACCCCGGGAGGGGGCTTCCGCACAGATACGCAGTATTTT. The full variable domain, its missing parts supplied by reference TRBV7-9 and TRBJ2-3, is DTGVSQNPRHKITKRGQNVTFRCDPISEHNRLYWYRQTLGQGPEFLTYFQNEAQLEKSRLLSDRFSAERPKGSFSTLEIQRTEQGDSAMYLCASSPTPGGGFRTDTQYFGPGTRLTVL.

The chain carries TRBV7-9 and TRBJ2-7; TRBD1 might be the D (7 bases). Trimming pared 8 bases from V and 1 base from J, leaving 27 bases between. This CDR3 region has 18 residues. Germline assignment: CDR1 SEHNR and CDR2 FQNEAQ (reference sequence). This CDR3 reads CASVYGFDIQGGSYEQYF. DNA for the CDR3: TGTGCCAGCGTGTATGGATTTGACATTCAGGGGGGATCCTACGAGCAGTACTTC.

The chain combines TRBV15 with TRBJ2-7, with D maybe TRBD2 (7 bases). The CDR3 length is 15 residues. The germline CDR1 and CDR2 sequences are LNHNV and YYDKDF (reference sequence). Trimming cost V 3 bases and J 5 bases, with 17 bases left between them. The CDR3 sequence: CATSSGQGEGDEQYF. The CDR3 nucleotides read TGTGCCACCAGCAGTGGGCAAGGGGAGGGGGACGAGCAGTACTTC.

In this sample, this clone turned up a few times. In DNA form, the CDR3 reads TGCGCCAGCAGCTTAGCAGGGACTAGCGGGAGTCAGGACGAGCAGTACTTC. Its translation is CASSLAGTSGSQDEQYF. This sequence joins TRBV5-1 and TRBJ2-7; 14 positions agree with TRBD2. The CDR3 consists of 17 residues. Trimming removed 2 bases from V and 5 bases from J; junction bases left unmatched: 9. The germline gives CDR1 SGHRS, CDR2 YFSETQ.

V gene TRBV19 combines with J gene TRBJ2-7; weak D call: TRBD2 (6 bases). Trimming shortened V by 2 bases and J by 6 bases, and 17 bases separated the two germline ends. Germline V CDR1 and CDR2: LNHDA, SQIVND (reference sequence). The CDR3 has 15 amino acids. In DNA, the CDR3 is TGTGCCAGTAGTATATATCAAGCTCCGCGGGGCGAGCAGTACTTC. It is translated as CASSIYQAPRGEQYF.

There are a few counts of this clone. The CDR3 reads CATSTRDRVHHGYTF. The CDR3 DNA sequence: TGTGCCACTTCGACCCGGGACAGGGTTCATCATGGCTACACCTTC. This chain uses TRBV6-6 with TRBJ1-2, with TRBD1 matching over 9 bases. Trimming took 10 bases from V and 6 from J; bases not matched to a gene: 15. Per germline, CDR1 MNHNY and CDR2 SVGAGI (reference sequence). This CDR3 has 15 residues.

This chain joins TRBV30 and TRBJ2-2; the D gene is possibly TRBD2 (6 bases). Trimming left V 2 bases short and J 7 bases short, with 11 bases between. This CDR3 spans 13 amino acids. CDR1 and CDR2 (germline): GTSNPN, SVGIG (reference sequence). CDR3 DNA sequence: TGTGCCTGGAGTAAGGAGGGCATCGGGGAGCTGTTTTTT. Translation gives CAWSKEGIGELFF.